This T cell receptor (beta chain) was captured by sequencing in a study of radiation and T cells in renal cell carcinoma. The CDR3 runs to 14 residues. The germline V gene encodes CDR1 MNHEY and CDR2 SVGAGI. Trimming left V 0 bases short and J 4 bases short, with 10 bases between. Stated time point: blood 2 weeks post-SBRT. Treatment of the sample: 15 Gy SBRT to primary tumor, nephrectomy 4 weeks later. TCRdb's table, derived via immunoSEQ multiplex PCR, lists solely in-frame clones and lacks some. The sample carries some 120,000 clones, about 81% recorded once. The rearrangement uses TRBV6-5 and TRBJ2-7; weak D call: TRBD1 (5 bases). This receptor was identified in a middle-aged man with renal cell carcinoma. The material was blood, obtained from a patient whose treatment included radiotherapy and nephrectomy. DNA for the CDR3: TGTGCCAGCAGTTACTCTCAGGGTGGATACGAGCAGTACTTC. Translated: CASSYSQGGYEQYF.